These 32 T cell receptor beta chains came from one sample sequenced in a study of monozygotic twins with inflammatory bowel disease. TCRdb reprocessed the 5' RACE reads; each CDR3 protein has one entry and no DNA is given. Its clone listing holds around 450,000 distinct CDR3 sequences. Material for sequencing was blood. The receptor source for this set is a human donor with ulcerative colitis or Crohn's disease, or a healthy co-twin of an affected twin (not recorded which).

The chain is built from TRBV7-8 and TRBJ2-1; TCRdb lists TRBD1, though no DNA is available to test this call. CDR3 length: 16 amino acids. CDR1 SGHVS and CDR2 FQNEAQ come from the germline V gene. The CDR3 loop is CANSAPSRGSVNEQFF.

The J gene is TRBJ2-7, the V gene TRBV18. The CDR3 spans 14 residues. In germline, CDR1 is KGHSH, CDR2 LQKENI. The chain's CDR3 is CASSPPASSYEQYF.

This chain uses TRBV7-2 with TRBJ1-4. Germline CDR1 is SGHTA and CDR2 is FQGNSA. The CDR3 spans 15 residues. Here the CDR3 reads CASSFSSATNEKLFF.

This chain connects TRBV5-1 to TRBJ2-3; TCRdb calls TRBD2, which cannot be checked without DNA. The CDR3 contains 17 residues. CDR1 SGHRS and CDR2 YFSETQ come from the germline V gene. CDR3 sequence: CASSLGLTRTGTDTQYF.

This chain uses TRBV5-5 with TRBJ1-1; TCRdb's D call, TRBD1, is unchecked because there is no DNA. From germline, CDR1 is SGHKS and CDR2 YYEKEE (reference sequence). This CDR3 region has 15 residues. The CDR3 region is CASSFQGALGTEAFF.

The J gene is TRBJ1-1, the V gene TRBV20-1; TCRdb's assignment of TRBD1 cannot be checked, as there is no DNA. Germline CDR1 is DFQATT and CDR2 is SNEGSKA (reference sequence). The CDR3 covers 14 residues. The chain's CDR3 is CSARRDSLNTEAFF.

The chain carries TRBV6-5 and TRBJ1-1. CDR3 size: 15 residues. The V gene's germline CDR1 is MNHEY and CDR2 SVGAGI. The CDR3: CASSYYEGSNTEAFF.

J is TRBJ2-7 and V is TRBV20-1; TCRdb's D gene call, TRBD1, goes unchecked for lack of DNA. The CDR3 contains 13 residues. Germline CDR1 is DFQATT and CDR2 is SNEGSKA (reference sequence). The CDR3 region is CSAPGQGDDEQYF.

V is TRBV6-4 and J is TRBJ2-1. The CDR3 has 16 residues. Germline CDR1 MRHNA, CDR2 SNTAGT. CDR3 sequence reads: CASSDSGTDYYNEQFF.

The chain links TRBV3-1 to TRBJ1-6; TCRdb returns TRBD1, unconfirmable since there is no DNA. Germline V gene data show CDR1 as LGHDT and CDR2 as YNNKEL (reference sequence). The CDR3 consists of 15 residues. This chain's CDR3 is CASSQGTGTNPPLHF.

The rearrangement links TRBV28 to TRBJ2-2. Germline V gene lookup returns CDR1 MDHEN and CDR2 SYDVKM. This CDR3 contains 16 residues. CDR3 amino acids: CASSLSQAANTGELFF.

The V and J genes are TRBV29-1 and TRBJ1-1; TCRdb's assignment of TRBD1 cannot be checked, as there is no DNA. The V gene's germline CDR1 is SQVTM and CDR2 ANQGSEA. The CDR3 contains 11 residues. The CDR3 protein is CSATGPGEAFF.

CDR3: CASSPSWTMGEPQHF. This chain joins TRBV9 and TRBJ1-5. Germline values: CDR1 SGDLS, CDR2 YYNGEE. The CDR3 length is 15 residues.

V gene TRBV5-1 combines with J gene TRBJ2-2; TCRdb designates TRBD1, a call that cannot be tested without DNA. Germline values: CDR1 SGHRS, CDR2 YFSETQ. The CDR3 contains 15 residues. Here the CDR3 reads CASSYDRGKTGELFF.

The rearrangement links TRBV6-5 to TRBJ2-3; TCRdb's D call of TRBD1 is untestable without DNA. CDR1 and CDR2 from the germline V gene are MNHEY and SVGAGI. There are 14 residues in the CDR3. CDR3 amino acids: CASSYSRARHTQYF.

This rearrangement joins TRBV20-1 to TRBJ2-1; the D gene TCRdb calls, TRBD2, cannot be checked with no DNA. There are 14 residues in the CDR3. The V gene's germline CDR1 is DFQATT and CDR2 SNEGSKA (reference sequence). The CDR3 region is CSALSGVGNNEQFF.

V is TRBV27 and J is TRBJ2-7; there is no DNA to check the TCRdb D call of TRBD2. This CDR3 has 12 amino acids. CDR1 is MNHEY and CDR2 is SMNVEV in the germline V gene (reference sequence). The CDR3 reads CAGRDSSYEQYF.

The chain joins TRBV6-4 to TRBJ2-5; TCRdb indicates TRBD1, and absent DNA this call remains unverified. The CDR3 contains 11 residues. Germline lookup yields CDR1 MRHNA and CDR2 SNTAGT. CDR3 region: CAGAGRETQYF.

The chain has TRBV15 and TRBJ2-2. The CDR3 is 12 residues long. Germline V gives CDR1 LNHNV, CDR2 YYDKDF (reference sequence). CDR3 loop: CATSGGPGELFF.

The V and J genes are TRBV5-5 and TRBJ2-1; as DNA is missing, the TRBD1 call by TCRdb cannot be tested. There are 15 residues in the CDR3. Germline V gene data show CDR1 as SGHKS and CDR2 as YYEKEE (reference sequence). The CDR3 reads CASSLGTGAYNEQFF.

J is TRBJ1-3 and V is TRBV18; TCRdb lists TRBD1, though no DNA is available to test this call. Germline CDR1 is KGHSH and CDR2 is LQKENI. CDR3 length equals 16 residues. The CDR3 protein is CASSPGGSRSGNTIYF.

The chain recombines TRBV20-1 with TRBJ1-2; with no DNA, the TCRdb D assignment of TRBD1 cannot be verified. From germline, CDR1 is DFQATT and CDR2 SNEGSKA (reference sequence). The CDR3 consists of 12 residues. The CDR3 spells CSARGTEDGYTF.

The chain combines TRBV11-2 with TRBJ2-6; TCRdb reports TRBD2, a call that lacks DNA to check it against. The germline gives CDR1 SGHAT, CDR2 FQNNGV. This CDR3 is built from 18 residues. CDR3 loop: CASSFGLAGETGVNVLTF.

This rearrangement joins TRBV5-4 to TRBJ1-1; checking the TCRdb D call of TRBD1 is not possible without DNA. CDR1 and CDR2 (germline): SGHNT, YYREEE (reference sequence). The CDR3 is 16 residues long. This chain's CDR3 is CASSLGFGGGNTEAFF.

V is TRBV7-3 and J is TRBJ2-2; no DNA is available, so the TRBD2 call from TCRdb remains unchecked. From germline, CDR1 is SGHTA and CDR2 FQGTGA. The CDR3 has 16 amino acids. The chain's CDR3 is CASSASGTPNTGELFF.

The V and J genes are TRBV5-1 and TRBJ1-2; the TRBD1 assignment by TCRdb is unverifiable without DNA. CDR3 length equals 15 residues. Germline assignment: CDR1 SGHRS and CDR2 YFSETQ. CDR3: CASSLRSGTGNGYTF.

The rearrangement uses TRBV5-6 and TRBJ2-7; the D call of TRBD1 rests on TCRdb alone, since no DNA is present to check it. Germline CDR1 and CDR2: SGHDT and YYEEEE. The CDR3 length is 15 residues. The CDR3: CASSLPGAGLYEQYF.

V and J are TRBV4-2 and TRBJ1-1; the TCRdb D gene call, TRBD1, has no DNA to confirm it. This CDR3 is built from 14 residues. Germline V lookup: CDR1 LGHNA, CDR2 YNFKEQ. The CDR3 here is CASSQGQGSTEAFF.

The CDR3 sequence is CASSTYSLAKNIQYF. The chain employs TRBV12-3 or TRBV12-4 and TRBJ2-4. This CDR3 is built from 15 residues.

The chain combines TRBV12-3 or TRBV12-4 with TRBJ2-7. This CDR3 contains 13 residues. CDR3: CASSLRPYYEQYF.

The J gene is TRBJ2-2, the V gene TRBV30; with no DNA, the TCRdb D assignment of TRBD2 cannot be verified. The CDR3 has 15 amino acids. Germline assignment: CDR1 GTSNPN and CDR2 SVGIG (reference sequence). The CDR3 is CAWSILAVVSGELFF.

The V and J genes are TRBV27 and TRBJ2-5. CDR3 length equals 15 residues. In germline, CDR1 is MNHEY, CDR2 SMNVEV (reference sequence). CDR3 region: CASSLSQGREETQYF.